This T cell receptor beta chain was documented in a study of cytomegalovirus exposure and HLA in healthy donors. For this clone: Other DNA sequences in this sample translate to the same CDR3.

CDR3 size: 14 residues. Germline V lookup: CDR1 SGHTA, CDR2 FQGNSA. Trimming took off 5 bases at V and 5 bases at J, with 15 bases between the two ends. Primers included in the PCR were 60 Vbeta and 13 Jbeta primers. Profiled with immunoSEQ multiplex PCR; TCRdb holds only in-frame clones, not every one. The data show around 70,000 clones, and the top ten clones hold 4% to 5.5%. The chain joins TRBV7-2 to TRBJ1-1; D might be TRBD1 (6 bases). Sequenced sample: PBMCs. The TCR comes from a man between 35 and 55 years old in good health and CMV-seronegative. The CDR3 coding sequence is TGTGCCAGCAGCAAGGCGGGGGCAACGACTGAAGCTTTCTTT. It codes for CASSKAGATTEAFF.